One T cell receptor beta chain is described in this entry. The sample belongs to a study of T cells after somatic rescue of genetic block. V trimming: 4 bases; J trimming: 3 bases; junction bases outside the gene matches: 8. Germline V gene lookup returns CDR1 MDHEN and CDR2 SYDVKM. The CDR3 totals 15 residues. The assay was immunoSEQ multiplex PCR, and TCRdb's table has in-frame clones only and misses some. The sample includes about 63,000 clones, just over 90% of them seen just once. This chain links TRBV28 with TRBJ2-7, with TRBD1 matching over 8 bases. This sequence was found in a man aged 35 to 55. What was sequenced was peripheral blood mononuclear cells (PBMCs). The CDR3 bases are TGTGCCAGCAGTTCCAACCGGGACAGGTACTACGAGCAGTACTTC. Translating gives CASSSNRDRYYEQYF.